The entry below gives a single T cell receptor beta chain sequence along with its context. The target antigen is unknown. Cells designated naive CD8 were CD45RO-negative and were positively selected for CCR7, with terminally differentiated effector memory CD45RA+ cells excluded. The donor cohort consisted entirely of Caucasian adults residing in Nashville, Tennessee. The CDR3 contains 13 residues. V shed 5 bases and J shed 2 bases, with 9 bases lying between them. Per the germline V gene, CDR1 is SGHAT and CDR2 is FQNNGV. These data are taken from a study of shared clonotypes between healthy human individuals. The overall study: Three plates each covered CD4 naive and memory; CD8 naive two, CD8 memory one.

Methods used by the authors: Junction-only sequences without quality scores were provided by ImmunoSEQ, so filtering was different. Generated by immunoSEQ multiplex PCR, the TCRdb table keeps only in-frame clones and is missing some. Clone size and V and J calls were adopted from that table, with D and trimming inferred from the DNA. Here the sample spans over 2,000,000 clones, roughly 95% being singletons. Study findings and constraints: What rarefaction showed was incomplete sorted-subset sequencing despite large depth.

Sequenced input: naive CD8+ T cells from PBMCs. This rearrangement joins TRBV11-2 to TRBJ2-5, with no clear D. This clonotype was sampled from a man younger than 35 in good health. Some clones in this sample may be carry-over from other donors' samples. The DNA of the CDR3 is TGTGCCAGCAGCCCCTCCGGTCAAGAGACCCAGTACTTC. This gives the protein CASSPSGQETQYF.